This TCR beta chain originates from a study of tumor and adjacent non-tumor tissue in lung cancer. About the study: Aged about 30 to 76 years, patients included under 13 men and about 5 women with stage I to III disease. Study results and limitations: Patients with more diverse tumor TCRs had worse survival. Normal lung showed higher cumulative top 100 clone frequency than tumor. Significantly higher TCR diversity was found in tumor than normal lung.

Points on this clonotype: Its antigen is as yet unknown. Relative to the germline gene, one junction end is altered; a read error may explain this.

RNA was extracted from bulk tissue without any cell sorting. Distant lung tissue was collected more than 3 cm away from the tumor edge. TCRbeta libraries were built with three rounds of nested PCR, modified from ARM-PCR. TCRdb itself ran the multiplex PCR reads through MiXCR, one entry per CDR3 protein. The sample shows 60,000 to 85,000 distinct CDR3 sequences, around 76% of them seen only once. Germline lookup yields CDR1 MGHRA and CDR2 YSYEKL. The CDR3 loop spans 16 amino acids. This receptor was taken from a man between 65 and 85 years old with non-small cell lung cancer. Input material: distant non-tumor lung tissue. The J gene is TRBJ2-7, the V gene TRBV4-1, with 11 bases matching TRBD2. The CDR3 is CAGSQTLAGEVDEQYF. The CDR3 region has the DNA TGCGCCGGCAGCCAGACACTAGCGGGAGAGGTGGACGAGCAGTATTTC.